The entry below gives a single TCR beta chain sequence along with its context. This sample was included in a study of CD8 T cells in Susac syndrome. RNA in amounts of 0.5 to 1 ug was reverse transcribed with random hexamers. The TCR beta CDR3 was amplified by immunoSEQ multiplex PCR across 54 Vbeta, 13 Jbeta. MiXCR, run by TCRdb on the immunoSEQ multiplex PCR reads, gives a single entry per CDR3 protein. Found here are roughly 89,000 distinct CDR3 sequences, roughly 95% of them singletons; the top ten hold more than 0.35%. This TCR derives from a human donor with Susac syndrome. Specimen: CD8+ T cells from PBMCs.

The CDR3 loop is CASSPTSGGFPSTDTQYF. DNA for the CDR3: TGTGCCAGCAGTCCGACTAGCGGAGGATTTCCTAGCACAGATACGCAGTATTTT. This chain connects TRBV7-9 to TRBJ2-3, with 9 bases aligning to TRBD2. Trimming cost V 6 bases and J 0 bases; bases outside gene matches: 13. The germline gives CDR1 SEHNR, CDR2 FQNEAQ (reference sequence). The CDR3 has 18 residues.